The sequence of this T cell receptor (beta chain) was determined in a study of PD-1 blockade in classical Hodgkin lymphoma. Every patient had relapsed following autologous stem cell transplantation, and cohorts differed in brentuximab vedotin exposure. Study observations and caveats: Reported baseline diversity: healthy donors highest, relapsed/refractory patients lowest. By C4D1 there was a significant rise in CD4+ TCR diversity but not in CD8+ TCR diversity. When nivolumab was started under 1 year after ASCT, patients were excluded. The drivers behind the repertoire differences, possibly disease activity or prior therapy, remain undefined.

The assay was immunoSEQ multiplex PCR, and TCRdb's table has in-frame clones only and misses some. The table lists 30,000 to 40,000 clones, around four fifths of them singletons. With regard to this clone: The antigen remains unidentified.

V trimming: 4 bases; J trimming: 6 bases; junction bases outside the gene matches: 8. The CDR3 is 15 amino acids. CDR1 and CDR2 (germline): MNHEY, SMNVEV (reference sequence). Source: peripheral blood mononuclear cells (PBMCs), taken at baseline. The chain links TRBV27 to TRBJ2-7; 11 nucleotides align to TRBD1. This clonotype was sampled from a human donor with classical Hodgkin lymphoma. The CDR3 sequence is CASSSPGTGGPEQYF. CDR3 bases: TGTGCCAGCAGTTCCCCCGGGACAGGGGGGCCCGAGCAGTACTTC.